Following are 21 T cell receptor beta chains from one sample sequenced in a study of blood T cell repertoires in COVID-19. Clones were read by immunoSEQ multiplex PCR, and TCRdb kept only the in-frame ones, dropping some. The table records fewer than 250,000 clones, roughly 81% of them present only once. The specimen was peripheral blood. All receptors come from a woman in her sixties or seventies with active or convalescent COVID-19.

The CDR3: CASPSGTSGRAQETQYF. CDR3 bases: TGTGCCAGCCCCTCCGGGACTAGCGGGAGGGCCCAAGAGACCCAGTACTTC. The chain has TRBV2 and TRBJ2-5; 16 bases are shared with TRBD2. Looked up from germline, CDR1 is SNHLY and CDR2 is FYNNEI. This CDR3 spans 17 amino acids. V shed 8 bases and J 1 base; nucleotides not matched to a gene: 7.

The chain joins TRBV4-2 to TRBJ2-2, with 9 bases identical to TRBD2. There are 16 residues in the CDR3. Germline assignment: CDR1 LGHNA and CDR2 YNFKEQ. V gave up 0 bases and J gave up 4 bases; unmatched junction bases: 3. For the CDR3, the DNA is TGTGCCAGCAGCCAAGAGGGACTAGCCCTCACCGGGGAGCTGTTTTTT. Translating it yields CASSQEGLALTGELFF.

CDR3 sequence reads: CASRPGLAGTYEQYF. In nucleotides, the CDR3 is TGTGCCAGCCGACCGGGACTAGCGGGCACCTACGAGCAGTACTTC. The chain has TRBV2 and TRBJ2-7, with 12 bases matching TRBD2. CDR3 length equals 15 residues. V trimming: 8 bases; J trimming: 2 bases; junction bases outside the gene matches: 7. The germline gives CDR1 SNHLY, CDR2 FYNNEI. Full variable domain (rest looked up from reference TRBV2 and TRBJ2-7): EPEVTQTPSHQVTQMGQEVILRCVPISNHLYFYWYRQILGQKVEFLVSFYNNEISEKSEIFDDQFSVERPDGSNFTLKIRSTKLEDSAMYFCASRPGLAGTYEQYFGPGTRLTVT.

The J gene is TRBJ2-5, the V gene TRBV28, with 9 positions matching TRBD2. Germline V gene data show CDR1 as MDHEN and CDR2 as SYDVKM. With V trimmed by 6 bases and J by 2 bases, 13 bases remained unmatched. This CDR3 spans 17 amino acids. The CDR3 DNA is TGTGCCAGCAGGCCCCTAGCGGGATGGAGGGGACAAGAGACCCAGTACTTC. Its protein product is CASRPLAGWRGQETQYF.

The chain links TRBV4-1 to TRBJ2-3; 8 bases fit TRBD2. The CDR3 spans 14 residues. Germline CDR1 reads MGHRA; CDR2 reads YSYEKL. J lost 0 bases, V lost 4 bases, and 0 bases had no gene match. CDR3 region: CASSLAGSTDTQYF. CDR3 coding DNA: TGCGCCAGCAGCCTAGCGGGGAGCACAGATACGCAGTATTTT.

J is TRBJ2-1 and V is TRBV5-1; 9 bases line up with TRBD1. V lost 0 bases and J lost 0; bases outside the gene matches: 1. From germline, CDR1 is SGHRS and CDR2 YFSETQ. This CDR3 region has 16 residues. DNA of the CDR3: TGCGCCAGCAGCTTGGGGGACAGGGTCTCCTACAATGAGCAGTTCTTC. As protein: CASSLGDRVSYNEQFF.

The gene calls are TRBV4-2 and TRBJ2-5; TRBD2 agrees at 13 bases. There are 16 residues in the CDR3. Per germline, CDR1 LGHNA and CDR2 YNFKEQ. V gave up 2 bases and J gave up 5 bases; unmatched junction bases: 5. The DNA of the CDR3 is TGTGCCAGCAGCCAAAGACTAGCGGGAGGTATGGAGACCCAGTACTTC. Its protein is CASSQRLAGGMETQYF.

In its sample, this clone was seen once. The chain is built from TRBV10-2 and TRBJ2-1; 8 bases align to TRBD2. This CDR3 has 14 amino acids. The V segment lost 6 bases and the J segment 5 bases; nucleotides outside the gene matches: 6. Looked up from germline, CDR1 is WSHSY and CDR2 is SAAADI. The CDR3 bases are TGCGCCAGCAGACCGGGACTAGGGGACAATGAGCAGTTCTTC. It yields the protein CASRPGLGDNEQFF.

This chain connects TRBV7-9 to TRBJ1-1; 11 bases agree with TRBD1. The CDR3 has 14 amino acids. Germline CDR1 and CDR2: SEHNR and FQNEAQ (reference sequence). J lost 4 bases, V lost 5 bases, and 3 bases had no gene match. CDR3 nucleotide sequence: TGTGCCAGCAGCGGACAGGGGGCGCTCACTGAAGCTTTCTTT. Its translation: CASSGQGALTEAFF.

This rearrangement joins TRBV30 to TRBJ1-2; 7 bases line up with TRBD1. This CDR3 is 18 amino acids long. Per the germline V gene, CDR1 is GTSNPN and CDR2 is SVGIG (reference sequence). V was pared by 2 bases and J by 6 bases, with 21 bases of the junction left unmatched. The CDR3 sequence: CAWSWTKLRQGEVDGYTF. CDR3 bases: TGTGCCTGGAGTTGGACGAAACTCAGGCAGGGGGAGGTCGATGGCTACACCTTC.

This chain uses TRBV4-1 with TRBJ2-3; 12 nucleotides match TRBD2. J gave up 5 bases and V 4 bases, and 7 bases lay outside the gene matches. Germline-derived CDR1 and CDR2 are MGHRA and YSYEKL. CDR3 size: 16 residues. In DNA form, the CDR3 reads TGCGCCAGCAGCCTGAGACTAGCGGGAGCTGGAGATACGCAGTATTTT. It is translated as CASSLRLAGAGDTQYF.

The CDR3 bases are TGTGCCACCAAGCGGATGGATACTGAAGCTTTCTTT. It yields the protein CATKRMDTEAFF. The gene calls are TRBV19 and TRBJ1-1, with D uncertain. The CDR3 totals 12 residues. Germline loops: CDR1 LNHDA, CDR2 SQIVND (reference sequence). V lost 10 bases, J lost 5 bases, and 14 bases lay in between.

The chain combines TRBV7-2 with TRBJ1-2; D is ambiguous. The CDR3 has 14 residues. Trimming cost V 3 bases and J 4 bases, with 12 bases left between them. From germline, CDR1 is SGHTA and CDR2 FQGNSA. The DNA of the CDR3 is TGTGCCAGCAGCTTTCGGTCTCGCTCCTATGGCTACACCTTC. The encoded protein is CASSFRSRSYGYTF.

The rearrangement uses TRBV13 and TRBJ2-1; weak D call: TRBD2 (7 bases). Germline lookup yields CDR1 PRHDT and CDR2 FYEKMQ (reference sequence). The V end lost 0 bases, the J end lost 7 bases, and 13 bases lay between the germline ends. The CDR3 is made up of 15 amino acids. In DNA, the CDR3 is TGTGCCAGCAGCTTAGGCGGGGGGCGCATGAATGAGCAGTTCTTC. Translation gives CASSLGGGRMNEQFF.

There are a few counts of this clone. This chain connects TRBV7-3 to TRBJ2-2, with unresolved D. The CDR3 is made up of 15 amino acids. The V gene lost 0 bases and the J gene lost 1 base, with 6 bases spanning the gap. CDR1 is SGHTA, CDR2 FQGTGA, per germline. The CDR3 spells CASSLTSLNTGELFF. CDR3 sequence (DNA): TGTGCCAGCAGCTTAACTAGTTTGAACACCGGGGAGCTGTTTTTT.

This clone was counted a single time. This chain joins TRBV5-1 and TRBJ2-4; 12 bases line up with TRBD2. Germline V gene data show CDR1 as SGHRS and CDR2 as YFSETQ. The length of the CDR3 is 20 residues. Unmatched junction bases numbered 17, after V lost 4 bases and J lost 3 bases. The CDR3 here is CASSQAPLAGGTRYKNIQYF. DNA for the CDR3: TGCGCCAGCAGCCAAGCCCCACTAGCGGGAGGTACCAGATACAAAAACATTCAGTACTTC.

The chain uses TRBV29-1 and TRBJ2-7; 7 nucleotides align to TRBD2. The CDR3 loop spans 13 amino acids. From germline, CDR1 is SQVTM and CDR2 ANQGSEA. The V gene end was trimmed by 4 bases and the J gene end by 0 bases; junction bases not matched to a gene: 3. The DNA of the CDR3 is TGCAGCGTTGGCGGGGGTCCCTCCTACGAGCAGTACTTC. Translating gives CSVGGGPSYEQYF.

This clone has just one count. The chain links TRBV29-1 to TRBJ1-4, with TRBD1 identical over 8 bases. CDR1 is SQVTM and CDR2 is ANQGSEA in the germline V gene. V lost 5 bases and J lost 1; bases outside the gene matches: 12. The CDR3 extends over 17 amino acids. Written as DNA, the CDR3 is TGCAGCGTTCGCGAAACCGGGACAGGTATAACTAATGAAAAACTGTTTTTT. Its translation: CSVRETGTGITNEKLFF.

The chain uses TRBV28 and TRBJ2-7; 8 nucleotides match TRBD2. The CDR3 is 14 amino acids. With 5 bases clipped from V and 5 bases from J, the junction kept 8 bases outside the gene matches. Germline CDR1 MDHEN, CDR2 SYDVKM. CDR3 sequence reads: CASSPGLVMNEQYF. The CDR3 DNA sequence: TGTGCCAGCAGTCCGGGACTAGTAATGAACGAGCAGTACTTC.

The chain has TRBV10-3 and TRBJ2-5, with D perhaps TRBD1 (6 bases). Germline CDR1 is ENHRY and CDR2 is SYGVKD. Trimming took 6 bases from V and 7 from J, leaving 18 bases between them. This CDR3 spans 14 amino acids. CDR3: CAIRDPTGERTQYF. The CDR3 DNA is TGTGCCATCAGGGACCCGACAGGAGAGCGGACCCAGTACTTC.

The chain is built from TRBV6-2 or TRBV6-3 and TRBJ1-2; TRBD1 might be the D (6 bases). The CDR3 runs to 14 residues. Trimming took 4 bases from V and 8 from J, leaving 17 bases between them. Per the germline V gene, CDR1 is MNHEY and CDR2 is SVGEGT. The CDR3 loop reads CASSSFRDNIGYTF. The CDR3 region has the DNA TGTGCCAGCAGTTCGTTCCGGGACAATATAGGCTACACCTTC.